This T cell receptor (beta chain) was sequenced during a study of T cell changes during pregnancy in multiple sclerosis. Libraries were prepared by immunoSEQ multiplex PCR; TCRdb keeps only in-frame clonotypes and omits some of them. The table includes tens of thousands of clones, more than 75% detected once. This CDR3 has 14 residues. The V end was cut by 7 bases, the J end by 4 bases, with 16 bases between. Germline CDR1 MNHNS, CDR2 SASEGT. The sequence was collected from a female donor with multiple sclerosis, enrolled in a pregnancy study. The chain joins TRBV6-1 to TRBJ1-1; a possible D gene is TRBD1 (5 bases). The sample here was CD4+ T cells from peripheral blood mononuclear cells, taken in the first trimester of pregnancy. CDR3 protein: CASMRQGLSTEAFF. CDR3 coding DNA: TGTGCCAGCATGCGGCAGGGCTTGAGCACTGAAGCTTTCTTT.